These 16 T cell receptor beta chains originate from one sample sequenced in a study of cytomegalovirus exposure and HLA in healthy donors. The PCR was carried out with 60 Vbeta primers and 13 Jbeta primers. Only in-frame clones appear in the TCRdb table, and some are missing; sequencing was by immunoSEQ multiplex PCR. Its clone listing holds 100,000 to 150,000 clones. The sample comprised PBMCs. All receptors come from a man in his forties in good health and CMV-seronegative.

Remarks on this clone: Since no conserved phenylalanine or tryptophan closes the CDR3, a read error is the likely cause. The chain has TRBV29-1 and TRBJ2-7; 10 nucleotides match TRBD1. V trimming: 5 bases; J trimming: 6 bases; junction bases outside the gene matches: 4. CDR3 length equals 12 residues. Germline-derived CDR1 and CDR2 are SQVTM and ANQGSEA. CDR3 amino acids: CSVTDRGSEQYL. In DNA, the CDR3 is TGCAGCGTTACGGACAGGGGGTCCGAGCAGTACCTC.

The chain employs TRBV6-5 and TRBJ2-3; TRBD2 is a possible D gene (5 bases). The CDR3 covers 13 residues. Germline CDR1 reads MNHEY; CDR2 reads SVGAGI. The V gene lost 6 bases and the J gene lost 6 bases, with 13 bases spanning the gap. The CDR3 spells CASRPARGDTQYF. The CDR3 DNA reads TGTGCCAGCAGACCAGCCCGAGGGGATACGCAGTATTTT.

The chain recombines TRBV9 with TRBJ2-1; 10 nucleotides agree with TRBD2. Germline loops: CDR1 SGDLS, CDR2 YYNGEE. CDR3 length: 17 residues. Trimming removed 3 bases from V and 10 bases from J; junction bases left unmatched: 16. The CDR3 is CASSGRITSGNAWEQFF. The CDR3 DNA is TGTGCCAGCAGCGGAAGGATAACTAGCGGGAATGCTTGGGAGCAGTTCTTC.

This chain uses TRBV9 with TRBJ1-3; 7 bases fit TRBD1. With 0 bases clipped from V and 3 bases from J, the junction kept 3 bases outside the gene matches. This CDR3 has 15 amino acids. The V gene's germline CDR1 is SGDLS and CDR2 YYNGEE. The CDR3 coding sequence is TGTGCCAGCAGCGTAGAGGGGGCGGTTGGAAACACCATATATTTT. Amino acids: CASSVEGAVGNTIYF.

The rearrangement joins TRBV7-8 to TRBJ1-1; 7 bases fit TRBD1. V gave up 4 bases and J gave up 7 bases; unmatched junction bases: 3. Germline V gene lookup returns CDR1 SGHVS and CDR2 FQNEAQ. The CDR3 runs to 12 residues. The chain's CDR3 is CASSSGQIEAFF. CDR3 in DNA: TGTGCCAGCAGCTCGGGACAGATTGAAGCTTTCTTT.

The gene calls are TRBV10-3 and TRBJ2-7, with 8 bases that match TRBD1. There are 15 residues in the CDR3. Germline CDR1 and CDR2: ENHRY and SYGVKD. The V segment lost 3 bases and the J segment 9 bases; nucleotides outside the gene matches: 13. This CDR3 is CAISETGGLVSGQYF. In DNA form, the CDR3 reads TGTGCCATCAGTGAAACAGGGGGACTTGTTTCCGGGCAGTACTTC.

The chain combines TRBV6-5 with TRBJ2-5, with TRBD2 as a possible D gene (6 bases). The J call is in doubt because the DNA end fits TRBJ2-7 better. Germline-derived CDR1 and CDR2 are MNHEY and SVGAGI. The CDR3 runs to 16 residues. Here the CDR3 reads CASSWVLGRGSYEQYF. The CDR3 DNA reads TGTGCCAGCAGTTGGGTCCTTGGGCGGGGCTCCTACGAGCAGTACTTC.

The V call is TRBV10-2, the J call TRBJ2-4; 12 bases fit TRBD2. The V gene end was trimmed by 6 bases and the J gene end by 1 base; junction bases not matched to a gene: 1. The CDR3 covers 15 residues. Looked up from germline, CDR1 is WSHSY and CDR2 is SAAADI. CDR3 DNA sequence: TGCGCCAGCAGCCTAGCGGGAGGGGCCAAAAACATTCAGTACTTC. Amino acids: CASSLAGGAKNIQYF.

The chain combines TRBV11-3 with TRBJ2-3, with unresolved D. V was clipped by 4 bases and J by 9 bases, with 11 bases between them. The length of the CDR3 is 12 residues. Germline CDR1 SGHNT, CDR2 YENEEA. The CDR3 is CASSSTDRTQYF. Written as DNA, the CDR3 is TGTGCCAGCAGCTCGACTGATAGGACGCAGTATTTT.

J is TRBJ1-2 and V is TRBV5-1, with a weak D call TRBD1 (5 bases). The V and J ends lost 2 bases and 8 bases respectively, with 19 bases between them. This CDR3 is built from 15 residues. Germline values: CDR1 SGHRS, CDR2 YFSETQ. The CDR3 DNA reads as TGCGCCAGCAGCTTCTTTGGCCCGGGACTGGAAGGCTACACCTTC. It is translated as CASSFFGPGLEGYTF. Drawing the rest from reference TRBV5-1 and TRBJ1-2, the complete variable domain is KAGVTQTPRYLIKTRGQQVTLSCSPISGHRSVSWYQQTPGQGLQFLFEYFSETQRNKGNFPGRFSGRQFSNSRSEMNVSTLELGDSALYLCASSFFGPGLEGYTFGSGTRLTVV.

This chain joins TRBV27 and TRBJ2-1, with TRBD1 identical over 7 bases. V trimming: 6 bases; J trimming: 0 bases; junction bases outside the gene matches: 5. The CDR3 runs 15 residues. Germline values: CDR1 MNHEY, CDR2 SMNVEV (reference sequence). In nucleotides, the CDR3 is TGTGCCAGCAGGCCCGGACAGGTCTCCTACAATGAGCAGTTCTTC. This codes for CASRPGQVSYNEQFF.

In regard to this clone: Other DNA sequences in the same sample also yield this CDR3. The chain combines TRBV6-1 with TRBJ1-2; 7 nucleotides align to TRBD1. Germline V lookup: CDR1 MNHNS, CDR2 SASEGT. The CDR3 is 14 amino acids. Trimming at V came to 5 bases and at J to 4 bases, leaving 7 bases not matched to a gene. Here the CDR3 reads CASSSRDRIYGYTF. The CDR3 region has the DNA TGTGCCAGCAGTAGCCGGGACAGAATCTATGGCTACACCTTC.

The V gene is TRBV11-3, the J gene TRBJ2-7, with 8 bases that match TRBD2. CDR1 is SGHNT and CDR2 is YENEEA in the germline V gene. CDR3 length equals 14 residues. After removal of 4 bases from V and 4 bases from J, the junction contained 6 bases not matched to a gene. DNA for the CDR3: TGTGCCAGCAGCTCGCCGGGACTAGGATACGAGCAGTACTTC. Protein product: CASSSPGLGYEQYF. The full variable domain, completed using reference TRBV11-3 and TRBJ2-7, is EAGVVQSPRYKIIEKKQPVAFWCNPISGHNTLYWYLQNLGQGPELLIRYENEEAVDDSQLPKDRFSAERLKGVDSTLKIQPAELGDSAVYLCASSSPGLGYEQYFGPGTRLTVT.

This rearrangement joins TRBV5-1 to TRBJ2-7; possibly TRBD2 for D (6 bases). V lost 0 bases and J 0 bases, leaving 13 bases between the germline ends. Germline assignment: CDR1 SGHRS and CDR2 YFSETQ. This CDR3 region has 16 residues. CDR3 nucleotide sequence: TGCGCCAGCAGCTTGGTGACGAGCGGGTCCTCCTACGAGCAGTACTTC. Its translation is CASSLVTSGSSYEQYF. The full variable domain, its missing parts supplied by reference TRBV5-1 and TRBJ2-7, is KAGVTQTPRYLIKTRGQQVTLSCSPISGHRSVSWYQQTPGQGLQFLFEYFSETQRNKGNFPGRFSGRQFSNSRSEMNVSTLELGDSALYLCASSLVTSGSSYEQYFGPGTRLTVT.

The chain is built from TRBV28 and TRBJ2-3; D remains ambiguous. CDR1 and CDR2 (germline): MDHEN, SYDVKM. CDR3 length: 12 residues. Trimming cost V 5 bases and J 9 bases, with 12 bases left between them. CDR3 protein: CASSQRTRTQYF. CDR3 nucleotide sequence: TGTGCCAGCAGTCAACGAACGAGGACGCAGTATTTT.

The chain is built from TRBV7-9 and TRBJ1-3, with D tentatively TRBD1 (6 bases). V was clipped by 4 bases and J by 6 bases, with 10 bases between them. CDR3 size: 13 residues. Germline V gene lookup returns CDR1 SEHNR and CDR2 FQNEAQ (reference sequence). The CDR3 spells CASSSGVSNTIYF. The DNA of the CDR3 is TGTGCCAGCAGCTCAGGGGTTTCAAACACCATATATTTT.